A selection of T cell receptor beta chains follows, all from one sample in a study of shared clonotypes between healthy human individuals. Profiling relied on immunoSEQ multiplex PCR, and the TCRdb table lists in-frame clones only, not all of them. The sample has about 2.3 million clones; approximately 93% are singletons. The sequenced material came from naive CD4+ T cells from PBMCs. These receptors all come from a young man in good health. Some clones in this sample may be carry-over from other donors' samples. The CDR3 runs from the conserved cysteine through the conserved F or W. A D gene is named only where the DNA matches it firmly. Not every row has a clone size; where given, it reads once, few, many or a size class.

clone_size	d_call	j_call	v_call	cdr3_nt	cdr3_aa
NA	TRBD1	TRBJ1-1	TRBV9	TGTGCCAGCAGCGAGACGGGGACAGGGCGAGGGACTGAAGCTTTCTTT	CASSETGTGRGTEAFF
NA	NA	TRBJ2-1	TRBV28	TGTGCCAGCAGTTCCCCAGACAGGTCCCCGTACAATGAGCAGTTCTTC	CASSSPDRSPYNEQFF
NA	NA	TRBJ2-1	TRBV14	TGTGCCAGCAGCCCCCAGGGGGGGGCCACCTACAATGAGCAGTTCTTC	CASSPQGGATYNEQFF
NA	NA	TRBJ2-3	TRBV27	TGTGCCAGCAGGATTCGGGACGCATACCCGGATACGCAGTATTTT	CASRIRDAYPDTQYF
NA	NA	TRBJ1-4	TRBV28	TGTGCCAGCAGTCCCCCCGTGGCGAATGAAAAACTGTTTTTT	CASSPPVANEKLFF
NA	NA	TRBJ1-1	TRBV5-1	TGCGCCAGCAGCTTGGGGGCAACTAACACTGAAGCTTTCTTT	CASSLGATNTEAFF
NA	NA	TRBJ1-3	TRBV30	TGTGCCTGGAATCCGGGGGCGCTGGGGTACACCATATATTTT	CAWNPGALGYTIYF
NA	TRBD1	TRBJ1-3	TRBV5-1	TGCGCCAGCAGCTTGGGGGACAGGCTGGAAATCTCTGGAAACACCATATATTTT	CASSLGDRLEISGNTIYF
NA	TRBD1	TRBJ1-2	TRBV2	TGTGCCAGCAGCTTCGGGACAGGGGATCAAGGCTACACCTTC	CASSFGTGDQGYTF
NA	NA	TRBJ1-2	TRBV5-6	TGTGCCAGCAGCTTCCAACGAAACTATGGCTACACCTTC	CASSFQRNYGYTF
NA	TRBD1	TRBJ1-3	TRBV10-1	TGCGCCAGCAGCCAACACCGGGACAGGGAGAGGAACACCATATATTTT	CASSQHRDRERNTIYF
NA	TRBD1	TRBJ1-1	TRBV7-2	TGTGCCAGCAGCTTAATCGGACAGGGGCAAACTGAAGCTTTCTTT	CASSLIGQGQTEAFF
NA	NA	TRBJ2-7	TRBV5-4	TGTGCCAGCCAGAACTCCTACGAGCAGTACTTC	CASQNSYEQYF
NA	NA	TRBJ2-7	TRBV2	TGTGCCAGCAGGGATTACTACGAGCAGTACTTC	CASRDYYEQYF
once	NA	TRBJ1-1	TRBV7-9	TGTGCCAGCAGCCCACGACAGAGGAACACTGAAGCTTTCTTT	CASSPRQRNTEAFF
once	NA	TRBJ1-4	TRBV6-5	TGTGCCAGCAGTTACCCCAAGGGCGCTGAAAAACTGTTTTTT	CASSYPKGAEKLFF
NA	NA	TRBJ2-3	TRBV7-9	TGTGCCAGCAGCCAGGGGACAATAGTCACAGATACGCAGTATTTT	CASSQGTIVTDTQYF
NA	NA	TRBJ2-6	TRBV5-1	TGCGCCAGCAGCTTTAACGCTGGGGCCAACGTCCTGACTTTC	CASSFNAGANVLTF
NA	TRBD2	TRBJ2-7	TRBV14	TGTGCCAGCAGCCCTGGGTTCTCAAGCGGGATGAACTCCTACGAGCAGTACTTC	CASSPGFSSGMNSYEQYF
once	NA	TRBJ1-4	TRBV28	TGTGCCAGCCACACTCGGGGTAATGAAAAACTGTTTTTT	CASHTRGNEKLFF
NA	NA	TRBJ1-1	TRBV4-2	TGTGCCAGCAGCCAAGATTGGGACGGTAGCTTTGAAGCTTTCTTT	CASSQDWDGSFEAFF
once	TRBD2	TRBJ2-1	TRBV6-1	TGTGCCAGCAGAGCGGGACTAGCGGGAAGGAATGAGCAGTTCTTC	CASRAGLAGRNEQFF
NA	TRBD1	TRBJ2-7	TRBV19	TGTGCCAGTAGCCGCCGGGACAGCTCCTACGAGCAGTACTTC	CASSRRDSSYEQYF
NA	NA	TRBJ2-3	TRBV19	TGTGCCAGTGCGGCTAGGACGGGCGAGGATACGCAGTATTTT	CASAARTGEDTQYF
NA	NA	TRBJ2-1	TRBV10-2	TGCGCCAGCAGTAGAAGAACGGGGATCGATGAGCAGTTCTTC	CASSRRTGIDEQFF
NA	NA	TRBJ1-1	TRBV7-2	TGTGCCAGCAGCTCGGGCAGGGGGAACACTGAAGCTTTCTTT	CASSSGRGNTEAFF
NA	TRBD1	TRBJ1-2	TRBV10-3	TGTGCCATCAGTGAGGGACAGGGAGGTTATGGCTACACCTTC	CAISEGQGGYGYTF
NA	NA	TRBJ2-2	TRBV9	TGTGCCAGCAGCGTAGCTTCCGGAGGCGGGGAGCTGTTTTTT	CASSVASGGGELFF
NA	NA	TRBJ1-2	TRBV9	TGTGCCAGCAGCCAATGGACTGCGAACTATGGCTACACCTTC	CASSQWTANYGYTF
NA	NA	TRBJ2-1	TRBV28	TGTGCCAGCAAGGAACGGGGGAGGAATGAGCAGTTCTTC	CASKERGRNEQFF
NA	TRBD1	TRBJ2-5	TRBV30	TGTGCCTGGAGTACAGGGGTTCGGGAGACCCAGTACTTC	CAWSTGVRETQYF